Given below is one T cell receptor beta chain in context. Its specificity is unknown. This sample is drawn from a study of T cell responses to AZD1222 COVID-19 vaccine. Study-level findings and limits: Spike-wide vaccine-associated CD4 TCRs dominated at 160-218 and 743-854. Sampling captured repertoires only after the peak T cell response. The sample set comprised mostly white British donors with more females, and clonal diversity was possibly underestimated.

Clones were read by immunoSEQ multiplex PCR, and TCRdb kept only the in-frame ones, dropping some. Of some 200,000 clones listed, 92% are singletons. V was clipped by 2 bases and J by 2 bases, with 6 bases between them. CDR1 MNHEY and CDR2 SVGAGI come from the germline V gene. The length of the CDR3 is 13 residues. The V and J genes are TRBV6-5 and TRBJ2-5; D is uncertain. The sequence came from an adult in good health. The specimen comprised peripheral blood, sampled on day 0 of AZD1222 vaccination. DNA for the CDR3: TGTGCCAGCAGTTACGGTCCACAAGAGACCCAGTACTTC. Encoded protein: CASSYGPQETQYF.